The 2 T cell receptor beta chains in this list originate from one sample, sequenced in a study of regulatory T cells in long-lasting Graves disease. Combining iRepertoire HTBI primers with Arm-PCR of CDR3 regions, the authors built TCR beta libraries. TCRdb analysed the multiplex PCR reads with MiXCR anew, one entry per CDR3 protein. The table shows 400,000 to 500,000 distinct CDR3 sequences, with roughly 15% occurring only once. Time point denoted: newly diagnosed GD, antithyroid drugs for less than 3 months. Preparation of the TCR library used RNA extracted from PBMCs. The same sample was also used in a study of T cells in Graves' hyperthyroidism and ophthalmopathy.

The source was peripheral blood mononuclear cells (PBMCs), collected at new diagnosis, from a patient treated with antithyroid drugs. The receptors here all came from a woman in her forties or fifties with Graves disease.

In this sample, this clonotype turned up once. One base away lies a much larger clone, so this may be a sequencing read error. CDR3 sequence (DNA): TGTGCCCGGAGTGTAGGTGTGGGCATCTTGAACACTGAAGCTTTCTTT. Its protein product is CARSVGVGILNTEAFF. This chain connects TRBV30 to TRBJ1-1; D is uncertain. Germline V CDR1 and CDR2: GTSNPN, SVGIG (reference sequence). The CDR3 sequence is 16 residues long.

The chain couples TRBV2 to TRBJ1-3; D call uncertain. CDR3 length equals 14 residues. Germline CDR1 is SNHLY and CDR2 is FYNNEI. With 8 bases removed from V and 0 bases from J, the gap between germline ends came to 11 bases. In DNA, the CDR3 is TGTGCCAGCTTAAGGCCGGGCTCTGGAAACACCATATATTTT. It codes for CASLRPGSGNTIYF.